This TCR beta chain was captured in a study of early T cells in non-severe SARS-CoV-2 infection. The CDR3 runs 18 residues. Trimming took 7 bases from V and 2 from J, leaving 24 bases between them. TCRdb reprocessed the 5' RACE reads via MiXCR and lists one record per CDR3 protein. The table lists around 93,000 distinct CDR3 sequences, approximately 12% of them singletons, with 4.4% in the top ten. This clonotype was seen many times. V usage is TRBV12-3 or TRBV12-4 and J usage is TRBJ2-1, with D tentatively TRBD1 (10 bases). The origin of this receptor is an adult who was a healthcare worker with PCR-confirmed SARS-CoV-2 infection or an uninfected control (not recorded which). This material consisted of whole blood, taken at baseline. In DNA form, the CDR3 reads TGTGCCAGCACCAGGGACAGGGGACTAGCCCCACCCTACAATGAGCAGTTCTTC. Translation: CASTRDRGLAPPYNEQFF.